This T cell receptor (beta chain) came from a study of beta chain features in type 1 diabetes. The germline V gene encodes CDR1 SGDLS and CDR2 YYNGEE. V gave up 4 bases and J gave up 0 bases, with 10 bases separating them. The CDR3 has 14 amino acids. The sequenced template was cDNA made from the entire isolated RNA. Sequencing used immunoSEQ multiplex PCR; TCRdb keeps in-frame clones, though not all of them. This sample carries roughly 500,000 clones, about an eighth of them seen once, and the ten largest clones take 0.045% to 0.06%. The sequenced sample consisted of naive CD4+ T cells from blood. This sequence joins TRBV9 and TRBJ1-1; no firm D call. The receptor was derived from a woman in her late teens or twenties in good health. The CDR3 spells CASSPSSLNTEAFF. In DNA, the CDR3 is TGTGCCAGCAGCCCCAGTTCCCTGAACACTGAAGCTTTCTTT.